This T cell receptor (beta chain) was captured in a study of early T cells in non-severe SARS-CoV-2 infection. The study's findings and limits: VDJdb-based matching was biased toward anti-spike CD8 responses and missed private and CD4 specificities.

There are a few counts of this clonotype. Its antigen is still unknown. Each CDR3 protein is one row after TCRdb ran MiXCR on the 5' RACE reads. The sample holds about 40,000 distinct CDR3 sequences, about 23% seen once. The CDR3 is made up of 14 amino acids. V lost 3 bases and J 0 bases, leaving 6 bases between the germline ends. The germline V gene encodes CDR1 SGHAT and CDR2 FQNNGV. This TCR derives from an adult who was a healthcare worker with PCR-confirmed SARS-CoV-2 infection or an uninfected control (not recorded which). This material consisted of whole blood, taken at baseline. This chain uses TRBV11-2 with TRBJ2-1; D tentatively fits TRBD1 or TRBD2 (5 bases each). The CDR3 here is CASSFGGSYNEQFF. DNA for the CDR3: TGTGCCAGCAGCTTTGGGGGCTCCTACAATGAGCAGTTCTTC.